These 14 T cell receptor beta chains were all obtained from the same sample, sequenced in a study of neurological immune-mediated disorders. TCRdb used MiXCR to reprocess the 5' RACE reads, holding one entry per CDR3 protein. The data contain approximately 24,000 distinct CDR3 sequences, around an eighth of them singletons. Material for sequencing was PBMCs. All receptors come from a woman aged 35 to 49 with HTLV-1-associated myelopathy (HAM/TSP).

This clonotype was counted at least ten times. The CDR3 nucleotides read TGTGCCAGCAGTTCGGGACAGGTGAATTCACCCCTCCACTTT. Its translation: CASSSGQVNSPLHF. The chain couples TRBV6-5 to TRBJ1-6, with 8 bases matching TRBD1. Unmatched junction bases numbered 3, after V lost 4 bases and J lost 7 bases. The germline CDR1 and CDR2 sequences are MNHEY and SVGAGI. The CDR3 contains 14 residues.

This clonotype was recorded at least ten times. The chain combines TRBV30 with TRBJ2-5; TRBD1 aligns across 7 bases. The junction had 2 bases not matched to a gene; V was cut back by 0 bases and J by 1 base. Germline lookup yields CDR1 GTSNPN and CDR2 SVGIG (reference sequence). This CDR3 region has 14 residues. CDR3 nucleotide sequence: TGTGCCTGGAGTGTTGGACAGGTCCAAGAGACCCAGTACTTC. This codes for CAWSVGQVQETQYF.

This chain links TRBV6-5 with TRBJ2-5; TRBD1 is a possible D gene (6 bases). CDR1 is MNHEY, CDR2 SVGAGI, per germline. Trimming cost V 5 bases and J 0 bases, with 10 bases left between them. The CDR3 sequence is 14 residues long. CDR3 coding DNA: TGTGCCAGCAGTGCCAGGACAGACCAAGAGACCCAGTACTTC. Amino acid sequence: CASSARTDQETQYF.

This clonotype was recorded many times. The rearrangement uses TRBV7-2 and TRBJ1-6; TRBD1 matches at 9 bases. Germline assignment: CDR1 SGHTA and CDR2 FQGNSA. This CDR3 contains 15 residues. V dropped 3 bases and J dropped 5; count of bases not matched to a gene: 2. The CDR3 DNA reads TGTGCCAGCAGCTTCAGACAGGGGGATAATTCACCCCTCCACTTT. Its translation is CASSFRQGDNSPLHF.

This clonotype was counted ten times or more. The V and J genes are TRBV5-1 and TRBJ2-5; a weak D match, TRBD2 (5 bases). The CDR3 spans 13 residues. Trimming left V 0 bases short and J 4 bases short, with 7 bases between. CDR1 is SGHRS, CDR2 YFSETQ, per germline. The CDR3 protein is CASSLDRGETQYF. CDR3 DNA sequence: TGCGCCAGCAGCTTGGATCGGGGAGAGACCCAGTACTTC.

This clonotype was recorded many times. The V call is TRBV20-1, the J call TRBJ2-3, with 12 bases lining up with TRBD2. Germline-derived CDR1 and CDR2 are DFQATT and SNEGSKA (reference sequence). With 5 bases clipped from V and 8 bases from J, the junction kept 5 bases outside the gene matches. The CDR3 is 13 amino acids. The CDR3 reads CSAPTSGGPTQYF. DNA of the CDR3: TGCAGTGCTCCAACTAGCGGGGGGCCTACGCAGTATTTT.

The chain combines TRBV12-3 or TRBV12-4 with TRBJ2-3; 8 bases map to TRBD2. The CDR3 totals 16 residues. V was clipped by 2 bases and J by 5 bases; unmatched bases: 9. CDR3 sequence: CASSLWLAGRGDTQYF. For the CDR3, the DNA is TGTGCCAGCAGTTTATGGTTAGCGGGAAGGGGAGATACGCAGTATTTT.

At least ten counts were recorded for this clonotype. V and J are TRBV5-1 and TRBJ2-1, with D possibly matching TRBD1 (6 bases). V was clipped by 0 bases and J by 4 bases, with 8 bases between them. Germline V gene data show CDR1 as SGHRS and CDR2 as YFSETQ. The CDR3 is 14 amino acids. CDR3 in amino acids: CASSLGRGYNEQFF. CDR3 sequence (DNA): TGCGCCAGCAGCTTGGGCAGGGGTTACAATGAGCAGTTCTTC.

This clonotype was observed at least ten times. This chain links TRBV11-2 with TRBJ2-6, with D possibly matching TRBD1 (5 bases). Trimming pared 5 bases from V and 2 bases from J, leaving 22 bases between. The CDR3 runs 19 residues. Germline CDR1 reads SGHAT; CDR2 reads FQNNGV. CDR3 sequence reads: CASSARRSGQGTGANVLTF. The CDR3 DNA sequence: TGTGCCAGCAGCGCCCGCAGATCTGGACAAGGAACTGGGGCCAACGTCCTGACTTTC. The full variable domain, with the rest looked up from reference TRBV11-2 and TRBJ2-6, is EAGVAQSPRYKIIEKRQSVAFWCNPISGHATLYWYQQILGQGPKLLIQFQNNGVVDDSQLPKDRFSAERLKGVDSTLKIQPAKLEDSAVYLCASSARRSGQGTGANVLTFGAGSRLTVL.

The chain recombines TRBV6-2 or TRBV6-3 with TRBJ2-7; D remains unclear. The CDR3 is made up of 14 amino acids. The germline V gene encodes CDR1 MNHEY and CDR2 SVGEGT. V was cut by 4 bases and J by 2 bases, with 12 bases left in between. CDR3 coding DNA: TGTGCCAGCAGTTTGGCTAATTCACCCTACGAGCAGTACGTC. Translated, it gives CASSLANSPYEQYV.

CDR3 DNA: TGTGCCAGCAGTTACCCCTTCCGGACAGGAGAGAAAGAGACCCAGTACTTC. Its protein product is CASSYPFRTGEKETQYF. The chain employs TRBV6-2 or TRBV6-3 and TRBJ2-5; 7 nucleotides agree with TRBD1. J gave up 3 bases and V 2 bases, and 12 bases lay outside the gene matches. This CDR3 comprises 17 residues. Germline V CDR1 and CDR2: MNHEY, SVGEGT.

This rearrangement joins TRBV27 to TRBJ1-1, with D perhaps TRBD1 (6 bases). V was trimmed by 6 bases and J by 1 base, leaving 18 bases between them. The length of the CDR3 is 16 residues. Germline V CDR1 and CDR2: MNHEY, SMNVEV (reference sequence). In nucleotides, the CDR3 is TGTGCCAGCAGCTTCAGAAAGGACAGCCCGAACACTGAAGCTTTCTTT. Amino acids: CASSFRKDSPNTEAFF.

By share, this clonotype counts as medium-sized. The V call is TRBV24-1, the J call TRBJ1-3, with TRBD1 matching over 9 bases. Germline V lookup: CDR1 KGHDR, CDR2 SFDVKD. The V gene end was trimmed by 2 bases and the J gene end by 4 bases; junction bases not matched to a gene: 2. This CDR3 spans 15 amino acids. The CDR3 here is CATSDSGTGGNTIYF. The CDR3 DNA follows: TGTGCCACCAGTGATTCCGGGACAGGGGGAAACACCATATATTTT.

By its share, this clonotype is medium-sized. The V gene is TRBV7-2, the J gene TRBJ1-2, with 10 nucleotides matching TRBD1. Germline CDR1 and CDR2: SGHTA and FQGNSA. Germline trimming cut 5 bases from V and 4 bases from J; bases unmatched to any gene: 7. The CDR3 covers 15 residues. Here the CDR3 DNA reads TGTGCCAGCAGCCCCGGACAGGGGGACCCCTATGGCTACACCTTC. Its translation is CASSPGQGDPYGYTF.